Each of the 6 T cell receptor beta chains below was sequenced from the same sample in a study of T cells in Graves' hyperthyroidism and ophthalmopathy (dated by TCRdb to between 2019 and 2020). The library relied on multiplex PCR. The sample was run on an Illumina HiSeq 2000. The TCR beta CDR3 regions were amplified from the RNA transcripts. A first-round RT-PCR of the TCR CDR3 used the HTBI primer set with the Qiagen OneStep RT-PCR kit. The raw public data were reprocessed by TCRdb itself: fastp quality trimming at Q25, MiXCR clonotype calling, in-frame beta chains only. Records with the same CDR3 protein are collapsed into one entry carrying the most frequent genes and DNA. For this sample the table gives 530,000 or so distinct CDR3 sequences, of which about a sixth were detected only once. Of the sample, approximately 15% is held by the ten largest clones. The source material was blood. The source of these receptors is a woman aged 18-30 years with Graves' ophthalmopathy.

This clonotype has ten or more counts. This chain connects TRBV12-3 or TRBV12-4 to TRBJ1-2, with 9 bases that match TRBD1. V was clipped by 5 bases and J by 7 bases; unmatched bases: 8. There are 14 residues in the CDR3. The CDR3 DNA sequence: TGTGCCAGCAGTCCGACACAGGGGGCTGGTGGCTACACCTTC. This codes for CASSPTQGAGGYTF.

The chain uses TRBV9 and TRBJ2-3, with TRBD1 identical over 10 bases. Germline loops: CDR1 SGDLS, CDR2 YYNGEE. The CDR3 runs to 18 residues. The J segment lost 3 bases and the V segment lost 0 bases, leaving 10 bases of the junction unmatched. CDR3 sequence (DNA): TGTGCCAGCAGCGTAGCTAGGACAGGGGGATTATCGACAGATACGCAGTATTTT. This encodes CASSVARTGGLSTDTQYF.

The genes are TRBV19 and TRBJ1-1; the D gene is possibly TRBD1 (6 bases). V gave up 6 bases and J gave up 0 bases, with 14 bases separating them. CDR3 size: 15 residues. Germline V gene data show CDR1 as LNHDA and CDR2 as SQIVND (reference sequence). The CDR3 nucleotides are TGTGCCAGTAGCCGACCAGGGGTCGTGAACACTGAAGCTTTCTTT. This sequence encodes CASSRPGVVNTEAFF.

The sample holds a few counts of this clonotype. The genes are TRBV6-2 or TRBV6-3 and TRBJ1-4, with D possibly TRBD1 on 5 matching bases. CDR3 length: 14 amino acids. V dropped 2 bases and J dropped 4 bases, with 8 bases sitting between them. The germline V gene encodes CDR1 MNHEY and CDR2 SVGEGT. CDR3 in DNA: TGTGCCAGCAGTTACAGGGGTTTTAATGAAAAACTGTTTTTT. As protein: CASSYRGFNEKLFF.

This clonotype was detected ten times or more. CDR3 nucleotide sequence: TGCGCCAGCAGCTTGGCGGGGTCTGGGGCCAACGTCCTGACTTTC. Protein sequence: CASSLAGSGANVLTF. The chain joins TRBV5-1 to TRBJ2-6; D perhaps matches TRBD2 (5 bases). The ends were cut back, 0 bases at V and 1 base at J, with 5 bases in the middle. This CDR3 region has 15 residues. CDR1 is SGHRS, CDR2 YFSETQ, per germline.

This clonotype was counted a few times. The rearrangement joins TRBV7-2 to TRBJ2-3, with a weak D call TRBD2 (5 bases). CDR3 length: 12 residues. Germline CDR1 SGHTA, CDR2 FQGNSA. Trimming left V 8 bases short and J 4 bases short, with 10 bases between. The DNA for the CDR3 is TGTGCCAGCGCCAAGGGAGCAGATACGCAGTATTTT. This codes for CASAKGADTQYF. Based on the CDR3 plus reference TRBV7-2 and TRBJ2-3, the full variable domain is GAGVSQSPSNKVTEKGKDVELRCDPISGHTALYWYRQSLGQGLEFLIYFQGNSAPDKSGLPSDRFSAERTGGSVSTLTIQRTQQEDSAVYLCASAKGADTQYFGPGTRLTVL.